This T cell receptor beta chain was documented in a study of cytomegalovirus exposure and HLA in healthy donors. Across the study: The roughly 660 first-cohort repertoires shared a platform with the 120 or so validation repertoires, as reported in a later analysis. Whole-study findings and limits: The authors listed roughly 150 TCR beta chains as cytomegalovirus-associated. High specificity and sensitivity for cytomegalovirus status were reported for the classifier. It was confirmed in vitro that a few of the CMV-associated chains were specific for CMV antigens.

The length of the CDR3 is 15 residues. V lost 0 bases, J lost 0 bases, and 6 bases lay in between. CDR1 is LGHNA and CDR2 is YSLEER in the germline V gene. Note on this clone: The antigen is unknown. The sample has other DNA sequences that encode this CDR3 too.

Libraries were prepared by immunoSEQ multiplex PCR; TCRdb keeps only in-frame clonotypes and omits some of them. The sample has hundreds of thousands of clones, about 87% seen once. The chain couples TRBV4-3 to TRBJ1-5, with D uncertain. The sequencing input was PBMCs. The TCR originated in a man between 18 and 29 years old in good health and CMV-seronegative. The CDR3 sequence is CASSQDIYSNQPQHF. CDR3 bases: TGCGCCAGCAGCCAAGACATCTATAGCAATCAGCCCCAGCATTTT.